This T cell receptor beta chain was observed in a study of immune cell composition in non-small cell lung cancer. Germline-derived CDR1 and CDR2 are SGHDT and YYEEEE. V was clipped by 4 bases and J by 2 bases, with 22 bases between them. The CDR3 runs to 18 residues. Normal lung was sampled as far from the tumour as possible, at least 3 cm. This table comes from immunoSEQ multiplex PCR, and its TCRdb copy is limited to in-frame clones, with some not included. The table includes some 2,000 clones, around 70% detected once. Study-level results: TIL tumour reactivity correlated with maximal tumour-associated clone frequency in adenocarcinoma. Tumour-associated clones >0.5% occurred in roughly 30% of adenocarcinomas, 75% of squamous.

This clone was seen once. Its antigen is not identified. The sequenced material came from non-adjacent lung tissue. This receptor was identified in a human donor with non-small cell lung cancer. J is TRBJ1-3 and V is TRBV5-6, with D perhaps TRBD1 (6 bases). CDR3 protein: CASSRDGGPGAPGNTIYF. The CDR3 coding sequence is TGTGCCAGCAGCAGAGATGGGGGCCCCGGAGCCCCTGGAAACACCATATATTTT.